These T cell receptor beta chains were read from a single sample in a study of T cell responses to AZD1222 COVID-19 vaccine. Clones were read by immunoSEQ multiplex PCR, and TCRdb kept only the in-frame ones, dropping some. The table has more than 150,000 clones, roughly 90% seen once. The sample was peripheral blood, taken on day 0 of AZD1222 vaccination. These receptors all come from an adult in good health. The CDR3 runs from the conserved cysteine through the conserved F or W. The order of the fields is V gene, J gene, clone size, D gene, CDR3 DNA, CDR3 protein. A D gene is named only where the DNA matches it firmly. Clone size, where shown, is once, few, many, or a class for clones that have expanded.

TRBV7-3	TRBJ2-1	NA	TRBD2	TGTGCCAGCAGCTTACAGTCGGGAGGGGGAGTTGAGCAGTTCTTC	CASSLQSGGGVEQFF
TRBV7-9	TRBJ1-5	NA	NA	TGTGCCAGCAGCTTAGCCCTGAATCAGCCCCAGCATTTT	CASSLALNQPQHF
TRBV7-3	TRBJ2-5	NA	NA	TGTGCCAGCAGCTTCCTAAGCCCGCGAGAGACCCAGTACTTC	CASSFLSPRETQYF
TRBV10-3	TRBJ2-7	NA	TRBD1	TGTGCCATCAGTTTTACCGCGGGACAGGGGAGGGAGCAGTACTTC	CAISFTAGQGREQYF
TRBV18	TRBJ2-3	NA	TRBD2	TGTGCCAGCTCACCACAGCCGGGACTAGCTCCCACAGATACGCAGTATTTT	CASSPQPGLAPTDTQYF
TRBV6-6	TRBJ1-4	NA	TRBD1	TGTGCCAGCAGTCCTAGGACAGGGGGCCAGTATGAAAAACTGTTTTTT	CASSPRTGGQYEKLFF
TRBV4-1	TRBJ2-3	NA	TRBD2	TGCGCCAGCAGTCAAGGGAGGGCCGGCACAGATACGCAGTATTTT	CASSQGRAGTDTQYF
TRBV18	TRBJ2-3	NA	NA	TGTGCCAGCTCACCACCGTCAGTAGATACGCAGTATTTT	CASSPPSVDTQYF
TRBV5-8	TRBJ2-7	NA	NA	TGTGCCAGCAGCTTGCGACAGACGAGCTCCTACGAGCAGTACTTC	CASSLRQTSSYEQYF
TRBV5-1	TRBJ2-7	NA	NA	TGCGCCAGCAGCGTCTCAAGCCCTAGGGAGTCGGGGCAGTACTTC	CASSVSSPRESGQYF
TRBV27	TRBJ1-2	NA	TRBD1	TGTGCCAGGAGTTTCCGTATGCGAGTCGCCTGGGGGGACAGGTTATTTGATGGCTACACCTTC	CARSFRMRVAWGDRLFDGYTF
TRBV9	TRBJ1-1	NA	NA	TGTGCCAGCAGCCCATCGGTGGGAAACACTGAAGCTTTCTTT	CASSPSVGNTEAFF
TRBV7-9	TRBJ1-5	NA	TRBD1	TGTGCCAGCAGAGGACAGGGAGGGAACCAGCCCCAGCATTTT	CASRGQGGNQPQHF
TRBV30	TRBJ1-5	NA	NA	TGTGCCTGGAGTGTGGGGGGAAGAGGCCAGCCCCAGCATTTT	CAWSVGGRGQPQHF
TRBV18	TRBJ1-1	few	NA	TGTGCCAGCTCACAGAAAGGGGGGACTGAAGCTTTCTTT	CASSQKGGTEAFF
TRBV21-1	TRBJ1-4	NA	NA	TGTGCCAGCAGCCGTCACAGGCACCTAGGGGAAAAACTGTTTTTT	CASSRHRHLGEKLFF
TRBV10-2	TRBJ2-7	NA	TRBD2	TGCGCCAGCAGTGAGTCGGGGACTAAATACGAGCAGTACTTC	CASSESGTKYEQYF
TRBV3-1/TRBV3-2	TRBJ2-5	once	NA	TGTGCCAGCAGCCTAAGGGAACGTCAAGAGACCCAGTACTTC	CASSLRERQETQYF
TRBV4-1	TRBJ1-1	NA	NA	TGCGCCAGCAGCCAAGTACGGTTACAATCCACTGAAGCTTTCTTT	CASSQVRLQSTEAFF
TRBV10-2	TRBJ1-5	NA	NA	TGCGCCAGCAGTGAACACAGACGGTCTGGTCAGCCCCAGCATTTT	CASSEHRRSGQPQHF
TRBV7-9	TRBJ2-6	few	NA	TGTGCCAGCAGCTTAGACTTGTTAAGCTCTGGGGCCAACGTCCTGACTTTC	CASSLDLLSSGANVLTF
TRBV7-3	TRBJ2-7	NA	NA	TGTGCCAGCAGCCTAAGGGGGGGGGACACCCACAACTTAACCTACGAGCAGTACTTC	CASSLRGGDTHNLTYEQYF
TRBV24-1	TRBJ2-2	few	NA	TGTGCCACCAGTGATCCGACGGACAGAAACACCGGGGAGCTGTTTTTT	CATSDPTDRNTGELFF
TRBV28	TRBJ2-1	NA	NA	TGTGCCAGCAGTTTGGGCTACAGAAGTGAGCAGTTCTTC	CASSLGYRSEQFF
TRBV3-1/TRBV3-2	TRBJ1-1	NA	NA	TGTGCCAGCAGCCCCCTGGGGGCAGGGGAAGCTTTCTTT	CASSPLGAGEAFF
TRBV7-6	TRBJ2-7	NA	TRBD2	TGTGCCAGCAGCTTTCACGGGACTAGCGGGAGTCACGAGCAGTACTTC	CASSFHGTSGSHEQYF
TRBV3-1/TRBV3-2	TRBJ2-7	NA	NA	TGTGCCAGCAGCCAAGCCGGGGAGGACGAGCAGTACTTC	CASSQAGEDEQYF
TRBV21-1	TRBJ2-1	NA	NA	TGTGCCAGCGACGGGGGGATCAGTATTGAGCAGTTCTTC	CASDGGISIEQFF
TRBV27	TRBJ1-3	NA	NA	TGTGCCAGCAGTTTCCTCTCTGGAAACACCATATATTTT	CASSFLSGNTIYF
TRBV3-1/TRBV3-2	TRBJ2-1	NA	TRBD1	TGTGCCAGCAGCCTTGGACAGGGTGCGTACAATGAGCAGTTCTTC	CASSLGQGAYNEQFF
TRBV5-8	TRBJ2-7	once	NA	TGTGCCAGCACCAAACCCGTCACGGGGCGCTACGAGCAGTACTTC	CASTKPVTGRYEQYF
TRBV14	TRBJ1-1	once	TRBD1	TGTGCCAGCAGCCGGGACAGCGGGGAGGTGAACACTGAAGCTTTCTTT	CASSRDSGEVNTEAFF
TRBV4-3	TRBJ1-5	NA	NA	TGCGCCAGCAGCCAAGATCTGTTGGGGGGGTTCCAGCCCCAGCATTTT	CASSQDLLGGFQPQHF
TRBV29-1	TRBJ1-1	NA	NA	TGCAGCGTTGCATCGGGACGGAGGTTTGAAGCTTTCTTT	CSVASGRRFEAFF
TRBV7-3	TRBJ1-1	NA	TRBD1	TGTGCCAGCAGCTTAATGGGACAGGGGGAAGCTTTCTTT	CASSLMGQGEAFF
TRBV19	TRBJ1-2	NA	NA	TGTGCCAGTAGTATAGATCACGGAGGTCTGGGGTATGGCTACACCTTC	CASSIDHGGLGYGYTF
TRBV19	TRBJ2-3	NA	TRBD2	TGTGCCAGTAGCCTTAGCGGGATAGGTACAGATACGCAGTATTTT	CASSLSGIGTDTQYF
TRBV21-1	TRBJ2-6	few	NA	TGTGCCAGCAGCAAAGTAACAGATAGATTCTCTGGGGCCAACGTCCTGACTTTC	CASSKVTDRFSGANVLTF
TRBV5-1	TRBJ2-2	NA	TRBD2	TGCGCCAGCAGCTTGGTGGGCGGGAGTGTCACCGGGGAGCTGTTTTTT	CASSLVGGSVTGELFF
TRBV5-1	TRBJ1-2	NA	TRBD1	TGCGCCAGCAGGCGAAGGGAGAGGGGACAGGCAGGTGGCTACACCTTC	CASRRRERGQAGGYTF
TRBV11-3	TRBJ2-2	NA	NA	TGTGCCAGCAGCTTAACGGCGGCGAACACCGGGGAGCTGTTTTTT	CASSLTAANTGELFF
TRBV4-1	TRBJ1-1	NA	TRBD1	TGCGCCAGCAGCCAAGCGGACAGGGAAGCTTTCTTT	CASSQADREAFF
TRBV6-2/TRBV6-3	TRBJ2-1	few	TRBD2	TGTGCCAGCAGTAATTATCTAGCGGGAGAGCAGTTCTTC	CASSNYLAGEQFF
TRBV27	TRBJ2-7	NA	TRBD2	TGTGCCAGTCAGGACAGCGGGAGGGCTATAGAGCAGTACTTC	CASQDSGRAIEQYF
TRBV29-1	TRBJ1-1	once	NA	TGCAGCGTTGCCGGCAGGTTGGCCCACATGAACACTGAAGCTTTCTTT	CSVAGRLAHMNTEAFF
TRBV30	TRBJ1-2	NA	NA	TGTGCCTGGAGTTTGGGCCCCTATGGCTACACCTTC	CAWSLGPYGYTF
TRBV2	TRBJ2-1	few	NA	TGTGCCAGCAGTGAGGACTGGAGCTCCTACAATGAGCAGTTCTTC	CASSEDWSSYNEQFF
TRBV5-1	TRBJ1-2	NA	NA	TGCGCCAGCAGCTTGGCGGGGACTATAGCTAACTATGGCTACACCTTC	CASSLAGTIANYGYTF
TRBV9	TRBJ2-2	NA	NA	TGTGCCAGCAGCCCTCGTGCGTTGGACACCGGGGAGCTGTTTTTT	CASSPRALDTGELFF
TRBV28	TRBJ1-1	NA	NA	TGTGCCAGCATAGGCCCCAAAACCGACGATGAAGCTTTCTTT	CASIGPKTDDEAFF
TRBV6-1	TRBJ2-7	NA	NA	TGTGCCAGCAGTGAGGAGAGATACGAGCAGTACTTC	CASSEERYEQYF
TRBV28	TRBJ2-7	NA	NA	TGTGCCAGCAGTCCGACAGGACCCTCCTACGAGCAGTACTTC	CASSPTGPSYEQYF
TRBV24-1	TRBJ2-1	NA	TRBD2	TGTGCCACCAGTGATGGAGCCCGTGTGCGGGAGGGGAGGGTTATCTATGAGCAGTTCTTC	CATSDGARVREGRVIYEQFF
TRBV5-4	TRBJ2-3	once	TRBD2	TGTGCCAGCAGCTTGGCAGCGGGAGGGACTAGCACAGATACGCAGTATTTT	CASSLAAGGTSTDTQYF
TRBV11-2	TRBJ1-2	NA	NA	TGTGCCAGCAGCTTAGACGGCGAGGCGAAGTACACCTTC	CASSLDGEAKYTF
TRBV27	TRBJ1-6	NA	NA	TGTGCCAGCAGGTTGGAAGGGCCCTATAATTCACCCCTCCACTTT	CASRLEGPYNSPLHF
TRBV19	TRBJ1-1	NA	NA	TGTGCCAGTAGTCACACAGCTATCGACTCTGAAGCTTTCTTT	CASSHTAIDSEAFF
TRBV30	TRBJ1-1	NA	NA	TGTGCCTGGAGTGTAAAAACTGAAGCTTTCTTT	CAWSVKTEAFF